The sequence of this T cell receptor beta chain was determined in a study of CD8 T cells in ankylosing spondylitis. This clonotype has at least ten counts. What it binds is not known. The J segment lost 4 bases and the V segment lost 5 bases, leaving 12 bases of the junction unmatched. The CDR3 length is 16 residues. Germline V gene lookup returns CDR1 SEHNR and CDR2 FQNEAQ (reference sequence). Using quantitative 5'-RACE with molecular barcodes, the authors made TCR beta libraries. MiXCR was run by TCRdb on the 5' RACE reads, yielding one entry per CDR3 protein. This table holds about 30,000 distinct CDR3 sequences, about 30% found once. Study conclusions and caveats: In ankylosing spondylitis patients, matched synovial fluid reportedly showed significant enrichment of disease-linked clones. A TCR beta motif of about 8 highly homologous variants appeared characteristic of ankylosing spondylitis blood.

This sequence was found in a male donor with ankylosing spondylitis. Specimen: synovial fluid, either unsorted or a sorted T cell fraction (not recorded which). The chain uses TRBV7-9 and TRBJ1-2, with 8 bases lining up with TRBD1. CDR3 sequence (DNA): TGTGCCAGCAGCCGACAGGGGATTTCGTCCACCTATGGCTACACCTTC. This sequence encodes CASSRQGISSTYGYTF. Variable domain in full (rest from reference TRBV7-9 and TRBJ1-2): DTGVSQNPRHKITKRGQNVTFRCDPISEHNRLYWYRQTLGQGPEFLTYFQNEAQLEKSRLLSDRFSAERPKGSFSTLEIQRTEQGDSAMYLCASSRQGISSTYGYTFGSGTRLTVV.